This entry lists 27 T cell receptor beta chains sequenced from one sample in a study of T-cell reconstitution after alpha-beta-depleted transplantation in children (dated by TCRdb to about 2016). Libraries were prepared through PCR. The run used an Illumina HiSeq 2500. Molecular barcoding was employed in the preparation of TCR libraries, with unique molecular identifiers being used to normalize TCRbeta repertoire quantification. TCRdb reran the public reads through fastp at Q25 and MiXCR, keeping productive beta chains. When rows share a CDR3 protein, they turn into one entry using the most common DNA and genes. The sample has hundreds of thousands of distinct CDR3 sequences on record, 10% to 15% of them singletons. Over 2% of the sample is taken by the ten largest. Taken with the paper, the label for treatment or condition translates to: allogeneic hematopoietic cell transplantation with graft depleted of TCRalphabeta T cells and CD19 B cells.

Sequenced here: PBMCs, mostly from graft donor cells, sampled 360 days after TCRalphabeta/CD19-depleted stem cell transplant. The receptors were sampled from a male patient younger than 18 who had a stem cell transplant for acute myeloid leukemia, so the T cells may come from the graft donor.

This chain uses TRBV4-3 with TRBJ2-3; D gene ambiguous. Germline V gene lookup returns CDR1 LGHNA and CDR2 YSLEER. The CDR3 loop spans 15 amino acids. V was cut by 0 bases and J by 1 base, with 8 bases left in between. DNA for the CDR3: TGCGCCAGCAGCCAAGAGCACTTTGGCACAGATACGCAGTATTTT. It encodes CASSQEHFGTDTQYF.

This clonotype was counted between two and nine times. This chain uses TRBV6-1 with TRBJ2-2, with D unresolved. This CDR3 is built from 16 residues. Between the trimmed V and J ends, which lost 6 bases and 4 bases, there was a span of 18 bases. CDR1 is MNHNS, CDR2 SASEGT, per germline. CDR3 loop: CASRATPGVSTGELFF. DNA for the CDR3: TGTGCCAGCAGGGCAACCCCTGGGGTGAGCACCGGGGAGCTGTTTTTT.

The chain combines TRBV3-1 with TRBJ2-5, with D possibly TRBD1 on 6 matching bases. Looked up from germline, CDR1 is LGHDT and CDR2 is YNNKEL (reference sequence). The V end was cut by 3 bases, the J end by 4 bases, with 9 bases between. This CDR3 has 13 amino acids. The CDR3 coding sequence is TGTGCCAGCAGCCACGGGACAATAGAGACCCAGTACTTC. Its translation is CASSHGTIETQYF.

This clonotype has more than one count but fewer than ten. Here the CDR3 reads CASSSLAGATYEQYF. In DNA form, the CDR3 reads TGTGCCAGCAGTAGTTTAGCGGGAGCGACCTACGAGCAGTACTTC. This rearrangement joins TRBV27 to TRBJ2-7; TRBD2 aligns across 9 bases. Germline values: CDR1 MNHEY, CDR2 SMNVEV (reference sequence). With V trimmed by 5 bases and J by 2 bases, 7 bases remained unmatched. This CDR3 contains 15 residues.

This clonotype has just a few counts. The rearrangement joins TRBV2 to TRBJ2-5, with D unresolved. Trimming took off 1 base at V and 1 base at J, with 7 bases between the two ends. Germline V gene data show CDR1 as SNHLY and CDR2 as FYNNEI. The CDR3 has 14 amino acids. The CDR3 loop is CASSEGAAQETQYF. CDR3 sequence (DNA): TGTGCCAGCAGTGAAGGCGCAGCCCAAGAGACCCAGTACTTC.

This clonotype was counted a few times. In DNA, the CDR3 is TGTGCCAGCAGCGTCTACGGGAGGGCCCCCCAAGAGACCCAGTACTTC. It yields the protein CASSVYGRAPQETQYF. The chain couples TRBV9 to TRBJ2-5, with 8 nucleotides matching TRBD2. V lost 2 bases and J lost 1; bases outside the gene matches: 7. Germline V CDR1 and CDR2: SGDLS, YYNGEE. The CDR3 has 16 residues.

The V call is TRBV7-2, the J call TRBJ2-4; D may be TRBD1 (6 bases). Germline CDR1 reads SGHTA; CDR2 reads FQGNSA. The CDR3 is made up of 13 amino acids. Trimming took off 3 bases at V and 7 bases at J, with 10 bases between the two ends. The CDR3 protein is CASSFGQGNIQYF. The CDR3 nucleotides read TGTGCCAGCAGCTTTGGGCAGGGGAACATTCAGTACTTC.

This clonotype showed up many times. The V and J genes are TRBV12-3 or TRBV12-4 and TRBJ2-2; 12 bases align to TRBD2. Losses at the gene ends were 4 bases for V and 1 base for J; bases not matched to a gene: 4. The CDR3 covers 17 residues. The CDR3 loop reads CASSSRTSGMNTGELFF. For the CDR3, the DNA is TGTGCCAGCAGTTCCAGGACTAGCGGGATGAACACCGGGGAGCTGTTTTTT.

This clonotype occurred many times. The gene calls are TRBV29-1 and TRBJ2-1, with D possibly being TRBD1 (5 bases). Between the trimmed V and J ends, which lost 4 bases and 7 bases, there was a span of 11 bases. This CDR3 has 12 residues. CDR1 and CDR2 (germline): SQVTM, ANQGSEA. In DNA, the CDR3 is TGCAGCGTTGCCCAGGGTGGGAATGAGCAGTTCTTC. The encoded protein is CSVAQGGNEQFF.

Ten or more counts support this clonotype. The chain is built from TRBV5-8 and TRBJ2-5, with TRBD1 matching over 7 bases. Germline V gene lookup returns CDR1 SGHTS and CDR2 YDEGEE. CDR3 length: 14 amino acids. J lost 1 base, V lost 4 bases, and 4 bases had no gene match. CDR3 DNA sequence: TGTGCCAGCAGCCCCTGGACAGGCCAAGAGACCCAGTACTTC. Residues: CASSPWTGQETQYF.

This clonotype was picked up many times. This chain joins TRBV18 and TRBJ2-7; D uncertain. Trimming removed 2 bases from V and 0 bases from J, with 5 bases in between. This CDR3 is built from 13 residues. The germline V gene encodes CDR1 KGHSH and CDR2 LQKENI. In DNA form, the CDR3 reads TGTGCCAGCTCACCATTGGCCTCCTACGAGCAGTACTTC. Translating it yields CASSPLASYEQYF.

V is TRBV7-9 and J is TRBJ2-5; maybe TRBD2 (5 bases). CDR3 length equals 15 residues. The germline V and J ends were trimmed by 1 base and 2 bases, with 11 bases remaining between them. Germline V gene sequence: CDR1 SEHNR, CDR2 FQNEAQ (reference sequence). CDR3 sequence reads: CASSLGRTRQETQYF. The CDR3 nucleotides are TGTGCCAGCAGCTTAGGGAGGACTCGTCAAGAGACCCAGTACTTC.

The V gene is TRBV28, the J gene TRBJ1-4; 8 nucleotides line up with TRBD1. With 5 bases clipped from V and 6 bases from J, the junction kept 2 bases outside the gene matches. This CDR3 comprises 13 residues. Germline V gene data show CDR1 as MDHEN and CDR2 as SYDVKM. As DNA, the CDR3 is TGTGCCAGCAGTGCGGACAGGGATGAAAAACTGTTTTTT. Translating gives CASSADRDEKLFF.

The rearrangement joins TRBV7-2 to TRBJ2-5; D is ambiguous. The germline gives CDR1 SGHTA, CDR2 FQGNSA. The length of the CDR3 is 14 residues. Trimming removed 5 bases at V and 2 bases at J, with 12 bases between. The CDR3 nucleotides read TGTGCCAGCAGCGGAGAACGGTTACAAGAGACCCAGTACTTC. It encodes CASSGERLQETQYF.

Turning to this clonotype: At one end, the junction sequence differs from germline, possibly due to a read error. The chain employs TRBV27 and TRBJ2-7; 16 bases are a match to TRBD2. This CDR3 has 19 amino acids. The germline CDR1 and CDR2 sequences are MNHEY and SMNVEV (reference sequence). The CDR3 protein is CASCLAGLAGGEGIHEQYF. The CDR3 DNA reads TGTGCCAGCTGTTTAGCGGGACTAGCGGGAGGGGAGGGGATCCACGAGCAGTACTTC.

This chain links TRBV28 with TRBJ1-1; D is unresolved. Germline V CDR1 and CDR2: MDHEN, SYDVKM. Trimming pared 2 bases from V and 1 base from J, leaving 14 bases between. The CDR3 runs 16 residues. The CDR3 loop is CASSLNTPLGNTEAFF. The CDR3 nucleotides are TGTGCCAGCAGTTTAAACACACCTCTTGGGAACACTGAAGCTTTCTTT.

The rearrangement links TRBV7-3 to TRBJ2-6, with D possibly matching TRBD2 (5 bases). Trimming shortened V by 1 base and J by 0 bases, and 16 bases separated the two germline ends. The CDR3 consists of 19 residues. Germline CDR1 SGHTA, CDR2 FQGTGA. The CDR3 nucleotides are TGTGCCAGCAGCTTAAGCCCCAGCGGCAGCAGCTCTGGGGCCAACGTCCTGACTTTC. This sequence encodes CASSLSPSGSSSGANVLTF.

This CDR3 is CASSPLGARLYEQYF. CDR3 DNA sequence: TGCGCCAGCAGCCCCTTAGGAGCCAGGTTGTACGAGCAGTACTTC. The genes are TRBV4-3 and TRBJ2-7; D unresolved. CDR1 is LGHNA, CDR2 YSLEER, per germline. V shed 4 bases and J shed 4 bases, with 17 bases lying between them. The CDR3 is 15 residues long.

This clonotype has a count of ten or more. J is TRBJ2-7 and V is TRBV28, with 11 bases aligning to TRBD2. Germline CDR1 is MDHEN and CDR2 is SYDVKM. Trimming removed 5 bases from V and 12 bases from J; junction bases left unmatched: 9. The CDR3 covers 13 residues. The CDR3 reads CASSPTSGKGWYF. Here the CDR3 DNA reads TGTGCCAGCAGTCCGACTAGCGGGAAGGGATGGTACTTC.

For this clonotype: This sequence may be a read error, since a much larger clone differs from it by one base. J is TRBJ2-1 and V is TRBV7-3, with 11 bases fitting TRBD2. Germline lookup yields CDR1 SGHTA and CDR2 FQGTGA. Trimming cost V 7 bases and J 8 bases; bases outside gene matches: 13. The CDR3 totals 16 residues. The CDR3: CASIFLAGGLRDEQFF. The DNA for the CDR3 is TGTGCCAGCATCTTCCTAGCGGGAGGTCTCCGGGATGAGCAGTTCTTC. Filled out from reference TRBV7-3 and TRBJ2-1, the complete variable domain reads GAGVSQTPSNKVTEKGKYVELRCDPISGHTALYWYRQSLGQGPEFLIYFQGTGAADDSGLPNDRFFAVRPEGSVSTLKIQRTERGDSAVYLCASIFLAGGLRDEQFFGPGTRLTVL.

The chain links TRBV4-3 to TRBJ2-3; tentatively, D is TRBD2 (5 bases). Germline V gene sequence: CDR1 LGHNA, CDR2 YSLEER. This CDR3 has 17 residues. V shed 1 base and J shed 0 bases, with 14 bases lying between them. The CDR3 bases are TGCGCCAGCAGCCAAGCGTATCCTAGCATCAGCACAGATACGCAGTATTTT. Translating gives CASSQAYPSISTDTQYF.

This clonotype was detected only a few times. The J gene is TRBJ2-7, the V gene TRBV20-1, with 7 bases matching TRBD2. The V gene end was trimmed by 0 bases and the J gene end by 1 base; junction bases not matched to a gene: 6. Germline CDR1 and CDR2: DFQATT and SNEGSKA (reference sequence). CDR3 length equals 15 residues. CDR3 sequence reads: CSARDPSGVSYEQYF. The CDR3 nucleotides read TGCAGTGCTAGAGATCCAAGCGGGGTTTCCTACGAGCAGTACTTC.

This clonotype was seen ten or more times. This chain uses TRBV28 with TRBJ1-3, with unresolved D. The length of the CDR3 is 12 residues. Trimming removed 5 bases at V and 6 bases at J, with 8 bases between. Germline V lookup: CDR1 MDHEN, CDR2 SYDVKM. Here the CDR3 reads CASSANPNTIYF. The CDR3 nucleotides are TGTGCCAGCAGTGCCAACCCAAACACCATATATTTT.

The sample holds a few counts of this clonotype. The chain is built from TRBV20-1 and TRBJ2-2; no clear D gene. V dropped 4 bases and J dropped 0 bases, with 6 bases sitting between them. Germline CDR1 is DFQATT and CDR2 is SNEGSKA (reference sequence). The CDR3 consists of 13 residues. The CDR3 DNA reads TGCAGTGCTAAGAACTCGAACACCGGGGAGCTGTTTTTT. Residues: CSAKNSNTGELFF.

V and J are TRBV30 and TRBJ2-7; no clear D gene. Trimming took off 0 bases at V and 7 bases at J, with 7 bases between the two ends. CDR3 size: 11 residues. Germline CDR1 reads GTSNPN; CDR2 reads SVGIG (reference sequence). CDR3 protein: CAWSVLTEQYF. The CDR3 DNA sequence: TGTGCCTGGAGTGTGTTGACAGAGCAGTACTTC. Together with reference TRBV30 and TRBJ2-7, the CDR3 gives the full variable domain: SQTIHQWPATLVQPVGSPLSLECTVEGTSNPNLYWYRQAAGRGLQLLFYSVGIGQISSEVPQNLSASRPQDRQFILSSKKLLLSDSGFYLCAWSVLTEQYFGPGTRLTVT.

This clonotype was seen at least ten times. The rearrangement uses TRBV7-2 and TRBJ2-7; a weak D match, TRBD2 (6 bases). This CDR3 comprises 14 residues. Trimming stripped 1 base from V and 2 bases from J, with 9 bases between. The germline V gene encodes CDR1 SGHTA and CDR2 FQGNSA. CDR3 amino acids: CASSLGGGTYEQYF. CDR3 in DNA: TGTGCCAGCAGCTTAGGTGGAGGGACCTACGAGCAGTACTTC.

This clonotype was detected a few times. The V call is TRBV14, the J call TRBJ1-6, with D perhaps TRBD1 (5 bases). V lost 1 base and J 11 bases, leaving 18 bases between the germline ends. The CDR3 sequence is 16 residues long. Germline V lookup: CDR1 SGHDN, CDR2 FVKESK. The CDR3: CASSQVGAGFSPPLHF. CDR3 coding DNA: TGTGCCAGCAGCCAAGTAGGGGCCGGCTTTAGCCCACCCCTCCACTTT.